One sample yielded the 17 T cell receptor beta chains listed below, sequenced in a study of CD8+ T cells in alopecia areata. The treatment here: oral pan-JAK inhibitor, 5-10 mg twice daily. RNA extraction and reverse transcription yielded cDNA as sequencing template. Clones were sequenced by immunoSEQ multiplex PCR, and TCRdb holds only the in-frame ones, with some missing. This repertoire shows fewer than 250,000 clones, around 65% found once; its top ten account for more than 3.5%. This material consisted of CD4+ T cells sorted from blood, taken at week 4, from a patient treated with tofacitinib. These receptor sequences come from a human donor with alopecia areata.

There are a few counts of this clone. The J gene is TRBJ2-5, the V gene TRBV23-1; TRBD2 aligns across 9 bases. TRBV23-1 is filed as an ORF, its function uncertain. This CDR3 is built from 17 residues. J was trimmed by 5 bases and V by 1 base; bases with no gene match: 11. DNA for the CDR3: TGCGCCAGCAGTCAATATGCTAGCGGGGTGTTTGGGGAGACCCAGTACTTC. It translates to CASSQYASGVFGETQYF.

The chain combines TRBV4-3 with TRBJ1-2; possibly TRBD1 for D (5 bases). CDR3 length equals 12 residues. Germline V gives CDR1 LGHNA, CDR2 YSLEER. V lost 7 bases and J 8 bases, leaving 14 bases between the germline ends. CDR3 residues: CASICGARGYTF. CDR3 sequence (DNA): TGCGCCAGCATTTGCGGGGCTCGAGGCTACACCTTC.

This chain links TRBV7-2 with TRBJ2-1; possibly TRBD2 for D (5 bases). The CDR3 is made up of 15 amino acids. V was pared by 3 bases and J by 4 bases, with 13 bases between. Germline-derived CDR1 and CDR2 are SGHTA and FQGNSA. The CDR3 spells CASSLAGIPYNEQFF. As DNA, the CDR3 is TGTGCCAGCAGCTTGGCGGGTATCCCATACAATGAGCAGTTCTTC.

This clone has just a few counts. The chain uses TRBV9 and TRBJ2-5; D might be TRBD1 (6 bases). V lost 0 bases to trimming and J lost 2 bases, with 8 bases between them. CDR3 length: 14 residues. Germline CDR1 reads SGDLS; CDR2 reads YYNGEE. DNA for the CDR3: TGTGCCAGCAGCGTAGGAGGGGGACAAGAGACCCAGTACTTC. It specifies CASSVGGGQETQYF.

The chain carries TRBV5-6 and TRBJ1-1; D remains ambiguous. V dropped 5 bases and J dropped 5 bases, with 19 bases sitting between them. Germline V gene sequence: CDR1 SGHDT, CDR2 YYEEEE. The CDR3 covers 15 residues. Here the CDR3 reads CASRTSLTRGTEAFF. CDR3 DNA sequence: TGTGCCAGCAGGACATCTCTAACTAGAGGTACTGAAGCTTTCTTT. The variable domain in full, completed from reference TRBV5-6 and TRBJ1-1, reads DAGVTQSPTHLIKTRGQQVTLRCSPKSGHDTVSWYQQALGQGPQFIFQYYEEEERQRGNFPDRFSGHQFPNYSSELNVNALLLGDSALYLCASRTSLTRGTEAFFGQGTRLTVV.

This rearrangement joins TRBV6-5 to TRBJ2-1; the match to TRBD1 covers 8 bases. This CDR3 has 15 residues. CDR1 and CDR2 (germline): MNHEY, SVGAGI. Losses at the gene ends were 4 bases for V and 6 bases for J; bases not matched to a gene: 8. The CDR3 region is CASSSQGVRGNEQFF. DNA for the CDR3: TGTGCCAGCAGTTCACAGGGGGTAAGAGGCAATGAGCAGTTCTTC.

This clone showed up just a few times. The gene calls are TRBV7-2 and TRBJ1-4, with D hard to call. This CDR3 has 15 amino acids. Trimming shortened V by 0 bases and J by 0 bases, and 5 bases separated the two germline ends. Germline values: CDR1 SGHTA, CDR2 FQGNSA. CDR3 region: CASSLAGTTNEKLFF. CDR3 DNA sequence: TGTGCCAGCAGCTTAGCGGGAACAACTAATGAAAAACTGTTTTTT.

This clone was seen more than once but under ten times. The V and J genes are TRBV25-1 and TRBJ1-2, with 10 bases matching TRBD1. After removal of 7 bases from V and 3 bases from J, the junction contained 5 bases not matched to a gene. Germline V gene lookup returns CDR1 MGHDK and CDR2 SYGVNS. This CDR3 has 14 amino acids. The CDR3 region is CASTQGQGDYGYTF. CDR3 DNA: TGTGCCAGCACCCAAGGACAGGGGGACTATGGCTACACCTTC.

This chain joins TRBV7-9 and TRBJ2-5; unclear D gene. This CDR3 has 11 residues. Per germline, CDR1 SEHNR and CDR2 FQNEAQ (reference sequence). The V gene lost 5 bases and the J gene lost 11 bases, with 12 bases spanning the gap. CDR3 in amino acids: CASSNGRQQYF. CDR3 sequence (DNA): TGTGCCAGCAGCAATGGCCGGCAGCAGTACTTC. The whole variable domain, remainder taken from reference TRBV7-9 and TRBJ2-5, is DTGVSQNPRHKITKRGQNVTFRCDPISEHNRLYWYRQTLGQGPEFLTYFQNEAQLEKSRLLSDRFSAERPKGSFSTLEIQRTEQGDSAMYLCASSNGRQQYFGPGTRLLVL.

V and J are TRBV23-1 and TRBJ1-1; 8 positions match TRBD1. TRBV23-1 is labeled an ORF, and its function is uncertain. This CDR3 contains 19 residues. The V and J ends lost 2 bases and 4 bases, in that order; junction bases with no gene match: 18. This chain's CDR3 is CASSQKGARGRQGGTEAFF. The CDR3 region has the DNA TGCGCCAGCAGTCAAAAAGGGGCCAGGGGGCGTCAAGGTGGCACTGAAGCTTTCTTT.

The chain carries TRBV5-4 and TRBJ2-7; maybe TRBD1 (6 bases). The CDR3 contains 15 residues. Trimming took off 0 bases at V and 4 bases at J, with 14 bases between the two ends. Germline loops: CDR1 SGHNT, CDR2 YYREEE (reference sequence). The CDR3 DNA sequence: TGTGCCAGCAGCTTGGGCACAGGGCGCACTTACGAGCAGTACTTC. This translates into CASSLGTGRTYEQYF. Filled out from reference TRBV5-4 and TRBJ2-7, the complete variable domain reads ETGVTQSPTHLIKTRGQQVTLRCSSQSGHNTVSWYQQALGQGPQFIFQYYREEENGRGNFPPRFSGLQFPNYSSELNVNALELDDSALYLCASSLGTGRTYEQYFGPGTRLTVT.

This clone was seen only a few times. The chain is built from TRBV7-8 and TRBJ1-1; 8 positions agree with TRBD1. The CDR3 length is 18 residues. J was trimmed by 4 bases and V by 5 bases; bases with no gene match: 18. The germline gives CDR1 SGHVS, CDR2 FQNEAQ. CDR3 in DNA: TGTGCCAGCAGCACAGGGAGCCTCACAGGGGGAGGCCGCACTGAAGCTTTCTTT. Translating it yields CASSTGSLTGGGRTEAFF.

The rearrangement uses TRBV6-5 and TRBJ1-5, with D unclear. This CDR3 has 13 residues. V was shortened by 6 bases and J by 2 bases, with 8 bases between the two germline ends. The germline V gene encodes CDR1 MNHEY and CDR2 SVGAGI. CDR3 nucleotide sequence: TGTGCCAGCAGCCCCAATGGCAATCAGCCCCAGCATTTT. It is translated as CASSPNGNQPQHF.

The genes are TRBV5-1 and TRBJ2-7, with unresolved D. Trimming shortened V by 3 bases and J by 2 bases, and 12 bases separated the two germline ends. This CDR3 contains 14 residues. Germline assignment: CDR1 SGHRS and CDR2 YFSETQ. CDR3 nucleotides: TGCGCCAGCAGCTCATCAAGGGTCCCCTACGAGCAGTACTTC. This codes for CASSSSRVPYEQYF.

The V and J genes are TRBV7-2 and TRBJ2-7, with no clear D. Between the trimmed V and J ends, which lost 2 bases and 0 bases, there was a span of 8 bases. The CDR3 contains 14 residues. Germline V gives CDR1 SGHTA, CDR2 FQGNSA. The CDR3 region has the DNA TGTGCCAGCAGCTTAATACCGAGCTCCTACGAGCAGTACTTC. This encodes CASSLIPSSYEQYF.

This clone showed up just a few times. The V call is TRBV19, the J call TRBJ1-6; 7 bases agree with TRBD1. Trimming at V came to 3 bases and at J to 7 bases, leaving 3 bases not matched to a gene. Germline CDR1 and CDR2: LNHDA and SQIVND (reference sequence). This CDR3 spans 14 amino acids. The CDR3 DNA reads TGTGCCAGTAGTATTGGGACAGTGAATTCACCCCTCCACTTT. It specifies CASSIGTVNSPLHF.

The gene calls are TRBV27 and TRBJ2-7, with 11 positions matching TRBD2. This CDR3 has 15 residues. V lost 5 bases and J lost 2; bases outside the gene matches: 5. Per germline, CDR1 MNHEY and CDR2 SMNVEV (reference sequence). The CDR3 coding sequence is TGTGCCAGCAGTCCCCATAGCGGGGGGGCCTACGAGCAGTACTTC. It yields the protein CASSPHSGGAYEQYF.